Listed below are T cell receptor beta chains from one sample, sequenced in a study of cytomegalovirus exposure and HLA in healthy donors. Only in-frame clones appear in the TCRdb table, and some are missing; sequencing was by immunoSEQ multiplex PCR. The data show approximately 140,000 clones, roughly 77% seen once. Material: PBMCs. The receptors were gathered from a female donor in good health and CMV-seronegative. Both conserved end residues are part of each CDR3. The D gene is left open where the match is weak. Clone size is shown for a subset of rows, as once, few, many or a class of expanded clone.

.,TRBV7-2,once,TRBJ1-2,CASSLNGPYGYTF,TGTGCCAGCAGCTTAAATGGGCCCTATGGCTACACCTTC
TRBD2,TRBV4-1,.,TRBJ2-3,CASRAGVREDTQYF,TGCGCCAGCAGGGCGGGAGTTCGAGAAGATACGCAGTATTTT
.,TRBV12-5,.,TRBJ1-5,CASGLVTSEARHF,TGTGCTAGTGGTTTGGTCACATCAGAGGCCCGGCATTTT
TRBD1,TRBV7-9,.,TRBJ1-1,CASSPPGTANTEAFF,TGTGCCAGCAGCCCACCCGGGACAGCGAACACTGAAGCTTTCTTT
TRBD2,TRBV29-1,.,TRBJ2-3,CSVDELAGAVGPRGTQYF,TGCAGCGTTGACGAACTAGCGGGAGCTGTGGGACCGAGGGGTACGCAGTATTTT
TRBD1,TRBV5-1,.,TRBJ2-5,CASSLQGRQETQYF,TGCGCCAGCAGCTTACAGGGGAGACAAGAGACCCAGTACTTC
TRBD1,TRBV30,.,TRBJ2-7,CAWGPTGVGEQYF,TGTGCCTGGGGACCCACAGGGGTAGGCGAGCAGTACTTC
.,TRBV30,.,TRBJ1-6,CAWSHRDNSPLHF,TGTGCCTGGAGCCACAGGGACAATTCACCCCTCCACTTT
TRBD1,TRBV10-3,.,TRBJ2-7,CAISETGTGALRSYEQYF,TGTGCCATCAGTGAGACCGGGACAGGGGCGTTGAGGTCCTACGAGCAGTACTTC
.,TRBV10-3,.,TRBJ2-7,CAISHSRGYEQYF,TGTGCCATCTCCCATTCCAGGGGTTACGAGCAGTACTTC
.,TRBV29-1,few,TRBJ1-4,CSVDGGLGEKLFF,TGCAGCGTTGATGGGGGCTTAGGGGAAAAACTGTTTTTT
TRBD1,TRBV7-3,.,TRBJ2-1,CASSQQAGGEDEQFF,TGTGCCAGCAGCCAACAGGCAGGGGGAGAGGATGAGCAGTTCTTC
TRBD1,TRBV4-1,.,TRBJ2-7,CASSPIDRVFNEQYF,TGCGCCAGCAGCCCCATCGACAGGGTTTTCAACGAGCAGTACTTC
TRBD2,TRBV5-4,once,TRBJ2-7,CASSIGGAYEQYF,TGTGCCAGCAGCATCGGGGGGGCCTACGAGCAGTACTTC
.,TRBV21-1,.,TRBJ1-4,CASVGTGSREKLFF,.
.,TRBV6-4,.,TRBJ1-5,CASSPSLNQPQHF,TGTGCCAGCAGTCCCAGTCTTAATCAGCCCCAGCATTTT
.,TRBV7-8,.,TRBJ1-5,CASSLDRNQPQHF,TGTGCCAGCAGCTTAGACAGGAATCAGCCCCAGCATTTT
.,TRBV10-3,few,TRBJ1-4,CAISDPRRGGEKLFF,TGTGCCATCAGTGATCCCCGCAGGGGCGGTGAAAAACTGTTTTTT